This TCR beta chain was profiled in a study of radiation and T cells in renal cell carcinoma. The wider study: Nephrectomy followed 15 Gy stereotactic body radiation by 4 weeks.

Data came from immunoSEQ multiplex PCR; TCRdb stores just in-frame clones and leaves some out. The sample records 150,000 or so clones, about 88% being singletons. Study-wide findings and caveats: In blood, top tumor clones expanded by 2 weeks, shrinking by 4. Without pretreatment biopsies, baseline tumor clonotype presence was undetermined.

Time point meaning: baseline pretreatment blood. Regarding treatment: 15 Gy SBRT to primary tumor, nephrectomy 4 weeks later. This renal cell carcinoma was of the clear cell type. Regarding this clone: Its antigen is undetermined.

The TCR comes from an older woman with renal cell carcinoma. The source was blood, collected from a patient whose treatment included radiotherapy and nephrectomy.

CDR3 residues: CASKTAQGAYGYTF. The CDR3 DNA follows: TGTGCCAGCAAGACCGCGCAGGGGGCCTATGGCTACACCTTC. The chain has TRBV7-9 and TRBJ1-2; TRBD1 matches 8 bases. Germline CDR1 SEHNR, CDR2 FQNEAQ (reference sequence). This CDR3 spans 14 amino acids. V shed 7 bases, J shed 4 bases, and the junction held 8 bases outside the gene matches.